Below are 18 T cell receptor beta chains sequenced from a single sample in a study of tumor-infiltrating lymphocytes in localized non-small cell lung cancer (dated by TCRdb to about 2021). Library construction relied on the immunoSEQ multiplex PCR assay. TCRdb mirrors the immuneACCESS table, restricted to in-frame sequences. Some clones are absent from its copies; in checked studies, under half trace to an unresolved V gene, and the reason for the others is unknown. Here the sample has about 13,000 clones; around 65% occur a single time. About 8.6% of the sample goes to the ten largest clones. The sequencing input was lung tumor tissue. The receptors here all came from a human donor with non-small cell lung cancer.

The chain uses TRBV7-4 and TRBJ2-7, with unresolved D. Germline V CDR1 and CDR2: SGHVT, SQSDAQ. This CDR3 has 12 amino acids. With 1 base removed from V and 1 base from J, the gap between germline ends came to 2 bases. The CDR3 spells CASSLVSYEQYF. The CDR3 DNA is TGTGCCAGCAGCTTAGTGTCCTACGAGCAGTACTTC.

The V gene is TRBV29-1, the J gene TRBJ1-1, with D unclear. Trimming cost V 5 bases and J 5 bases, with 9 bases left between them. Germline V CDR1 and CDR2: SQVTM, ANQGSEA. The CDR3 has 11 amino acids. The CDR3 nucleotides read TGCAGCGTTAGACGAGGGACTGAAGCTTTCTTT. Translation gives CSVRRGTEAFF.

J is TRBJ2-5 and V is TRBV5-4, with 11 bases matching TRBD2. This CDR3 has 16 amino acids. Germline trimming cut 4 bases from V and 0 bases from J; bases unmatched to any gene: 5. Germline CDR1 and CDR2: SGHNT and YYREEE (reference sequence). The chain's CDR3 is CASSKTSGTDQETQYF. As DNA, the CDR3 is TGTGCCAGCAGCAAGACTAGCGGGACTGACCAAGAGACCCAGTACTTC.

This chain connects TRBV6-1 to TRBJ1-5, with D unclear. The CDR3 contains 15 residues. Trimming took 1 base from V and 2 from J, leaving 9 bases between them. Germline V gene data show CDR1 as MNHNS and CDR2 as SASEGT. The CDR3 spells CASSEDMEGNQPQHF. DNA of the CDR3: TGTGCCAGCAGTGAAGACATGGAGGGCAATCAGCCCCAGCATTTT.

This clone was seen a handful of times. The genes are TRBV11-1 and TRBJ1-2; no definite D call. The CDR3 runs 13 residues. The ends were cut back, 5 bases at V and 4 bases at J, with 11 bases in the middle. Looked up from germline, CDR1 is SGHAT and CDR2 is FQDESV (reference sequence). The CDR3 protein is CASSPDEAYGYTF. CDR3 bases: TGTGCCAGCAGCCCCGACGAAGCCTATGGCTACACCTTC.

This sequence joins TRBV5-1 and TRBJ1-3; D gene ambiguous. Trimming shortened V by 4 bases and J by 0 bases, and 11 bases separated the two germline ends. The CDR3 is made up of 15 amino acids. The germline V gene encodes CDR1 SGHRS and CDR2 YFSETQ. The CDR3 DNA follows: TGCGCCAGCAGCCCGCCGACGGACTCTGGAAACACCATATATTTT. Amino acid sequence: CASSPPTDSGNTIYF. Using reference TRBV5-1 and TRBJ1-3 for the parts outside the CDR3, the full variable domain is KAGVTQTPRYLIKTRGQQVTLSCSPISGHRSVSWYQQTPGQGLQFLFEYFSETQRNKGNFPGRFSGRQFSNSRSEMNVSTLELGDSALYLCASSPPTDSGNTIYFGEGSWLTVV.

DNA of the CDR3: TGTGCCAGCAGCGTAGAGGTTATTGGAGGGGAGAACACTGAAGCTTTCTTT. It specifies CASSVEVIGGENTEAFF. V gene TRBV11-1 combines with J gene TRBJ1-1, with D perhaps TRBD1 (5 bases). The germline CDR1 and CDR2 sequences are SGHAT and FQDESV (reference sequence). The CDR3 consists of 17 residues. Trimming stripped 5 bases from V and 1 base from J, with 20 bases between.

This rearrangement joins TRBV7-8 to TRBJ2-7; 11 bases match TRBD2. J lost 4 bases, V lost 1 base, and 3 bases had no gene match. CDR3 length: 15 amino acids. From germline, CDR1 is SGHVS and CDR2 FQNEAQ. CDR3 in DNA: TGTGCCAGCAGCTTAGTTGGGACTAGCGGTTACGAGCAGTACTTC. This translates into CASSLVGTSGYEQYF.

The chain carries TRBV5-6 and TRBJ2-6, with D hard to call. Germline CDR1 SGHDT, CDR2 YYEEEE. V was pared by 3 bases and J by 2 bases, with 9 bases between. This CDR3 contains 15 residues. The CDR3 spells CASSWGGPGANVLTF. The CDR3 DNA is TGTGCCAGCAGCTGGGGTGGGCCTGGGGCCAACGTCCTGACTTTC.

This clone was counted a few times. V and J are TRBV4-1 and TRBJ2-7; 7 bases match TRBD2. Looked up from germline, CDR1 is MGHRA and CDR2 is YSYEKL. This CDR3 comprises 13 residues. Trimming at V came to 4 bases and at J to 3 bases, leaving 3 bases not matched to a gene. The CDR3 region has the DNA TGCGCCAGCAGCCCGGGGGAGGGCTACGAGCAGTACTTC. It specifies CASSPGEGYEQYF.

The chain combines TRBV4-1 with TRBJ2-5; 10 positions agree with TRBD1. Germline V gene sequence: CDR1 MGHRA, CDR2 YSYEKL. The CDR3 spans 17 residues. J was trimmed by 4 bases and V by 0 bases; bases with no gene match: 8. CDR3 sequence (DNA): TGCGCCAGCAGCCAAGACCTGTCGACAGGGGGCATAGAGACCCAGTACTTC. Amino acid sequence: CASSQDLSTGGIETQYF.

This clone was recorded a few times. V gene TRBV5-6 combines with J gene TRBJ2-7; 9 bases align to TRBD1. This CDR3 is 15 amino acids long. Germline CDR1 is SGHDT and CDR2 is YYEEEE. After removal of 3 bases from V and 4 bases from J, the junction contained 8 bases not matched to a gene. Written as DNA, the CDR3 is TGTGCCAGCAGCTCGCTGACAGGGGGGCGGTACGAGCAGTACTTC. Amino acids: CASSSLTGGRYEQYF.

The gene calls are TRBV7-9 and TRBJ2-5; D remains unclear. The J call is in doubt because the DNA end fits TRBJ2-7 better. Germline assignment: CDR1 SEHNR and CDR2 FQNEAQ (reference sequence). CDR3 length: 11 residues. CDR3 amino acids: CASSGSYEQYF. CDR3 DNA: TGTGCCAGCAGCGGCTCCTACGAGCAGTACTTC.

The V call is TRBV5-1, the J call TRBJ2-1; D gene ambiguous. CDR3 length: 15 residues. Germline V gene lookup returns CDR1 SGHRS and CDR2 YFSETQ. V lost 2 bases and J 0 bases, leaving 9 bases between the germline ends. The CDR3 loop reads CASSLKRGSYNEQFF. The CDR3 bases are TGCGCCAGCAGCTTAAAAAGAGGCTCCTACAATGAGCAGTTCTTC.

In this sample, this clone turned up a few times. The V call is TRBV14, the J call TRBJ1-1, with a tentative D call TRBD1 (5 bases). The CDR3 length is 13 residues. With 2 bases removed from V and 9 bases from J, the gap between germline ends came to 13 bases. CDR1 is SGHDN, CDR2 FVKESK, per germline. The CDR3 region has the DNA TGTGCCAGCAGCCAAACGGCAGGGCTCCAAGCTTTCTTT. It is translated as CASSQTAGLQAFF.

The sample holds a few counts of this clone. The chain combines TRBV18 with TRBJ1-1; 12 positions agree with TRBD1. From germline, CDR1 is KGHSH and CDR2 LQKENI. This CDR3 comprises 16 residues. Trimming cost V 2 bases and J 8 bases; bases outside gene matches: 9. DNA for the CDR3: TGTGCCAGCTCACCAGCCGGGACAGGGGGCGCAACCGAAGCTTTCTTT. Amino acids: CASSPAGTGGATEAFF.

V usage is TRBV19 and J usage is TRBJ2-3; D uncertain. Germline V gene lookup returns CDR1 LNHDA and CDR2 SQIVND (reference sequence). V gave up 4 bases and J gave up 9 bases, with 8 bases separating them. This CDR3 is 11 amino acids long. CDR3: CASSTGATQYF. In DNA, the CDR3 is TGTGCCAGTAGTACCGGAGCGACGCAGTATTTT.

The chain employs TRBV5-1 and TRBJ2-1, with D perhaps matching TRBD1 (6 bases). Germline-derived CDR1 and CDR2 are SGHRS and YFSETQ. Trimming pared 4 bases from V and 0 bases from J, leaving 11 bases between. CDR3 length: 15 amino acids. CDR3 protein: CASSEQGSSYNEQFF. CDR3 sequence (DNA): TGCGCCAGCAGCGAACAGGGAAGCTCCTACAATGAGCAGTTCTTC.